The 4 T cell receptor beta chains presented below share a single source sample, sequenced in a study of human T cells and chemical hapten exposure. TCRdb reanalysed the RACE reads using MiXCR and keeps one entry per CDR3 protein. The sample carries about 360,000 distinct CDR3 sequences, approximately 4.4% recorded once. Time point here: patch test 1, 2 weeks after DPC sensitization. The treatment here: therapeutic diphenylcyclopropenone sensitization with weekly scalp DPC. Sample: whole blood, taken in connection with sensitization to the hapten diphenylcyclopropenone (DPC). The receptor set was obtained from a woman aged 45 to 65 with alopecia areata. Some clones in this sample may be carry-over from other donors' samples.

This clonotype was seen at least ten times. The V gene is TRBV10-3, the J gene TRBJ2-7; 8 bases fit TRBD1. Germline loops: CDR1 ENHRY, CDR2 SYGVKD. V dropped 4 bases and J dropped 4; count of bases not matched to a gene: 9. The CDR3 covers 15 residues. The CDR3, as DNA: TGTGCCATCAGTGGCTCGGACAGGGTCAATTACGAGCAGTACTTC. Amino acid sequence: CAISGSDRVNYEQYF.

This clonotype was seen ten or more times. This chain links TRBV10-3 with TRBJ2-3; 9 bases are shared with TRBD1. The germline gives CDR1 ENHRY, CDR2 SYGVKD. The CDR3 runs to 17 residues. Losses at the gene ends were 11 bases for V and 4 bases for J; bases not matched to a gene: 19. Here the CDR3 DNA reads TGTGCCTTCGTGTCGGGACAGGGCCGCCTTTTTCCAGATACGCAGTATTTT. Its translation: CAFVSGQGRLFPDTQYF.

The V gene is TRBV20-1, the J gene TRBJ2-1; 11 nucleotides agree with TRBD2. V was pared by 6 bases and J by 4 bases, with 8 bases of the junction left unmatched. The CDR3 runs 15 residues. CDR1 is DFQATT and CDR2 is SNEGSKA in the germline V gene (reference sequence). For the CDR3, the DNA is TGCAGTGCAGGGGGACTAGCGGTTCTATACAATGAGCAGTTCTTC. This translates into CSAGGLAVLYNEQFF.

This clonotype was observed a handful of times. This chain uses TRBV5-6 with TRBJ2-3; TRBD1 matches at 11 bases. V was clipped by 2 bases and J by 2 bases; unmatched bases: 4. The germline V gene encodes CDR1 SGHDT and CDR2 YYEEEE. This CDR3 region has 16 residues. The DNA of the CDR3 is TGTGCCAGCAGCTTCGGACAGGGGGCCTCCACAGATACGCAGTATTTT. As protein: CASSFGQGASTDTQYF.